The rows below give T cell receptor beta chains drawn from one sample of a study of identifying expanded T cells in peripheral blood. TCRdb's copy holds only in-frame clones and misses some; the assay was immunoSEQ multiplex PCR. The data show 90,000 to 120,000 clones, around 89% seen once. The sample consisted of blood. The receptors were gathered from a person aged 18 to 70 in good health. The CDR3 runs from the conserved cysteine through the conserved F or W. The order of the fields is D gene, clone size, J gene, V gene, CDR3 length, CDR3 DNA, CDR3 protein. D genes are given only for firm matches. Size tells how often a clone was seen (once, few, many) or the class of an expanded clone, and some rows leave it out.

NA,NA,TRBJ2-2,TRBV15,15,TGTGCCACCAGCAGGGGGAGGGGGAGGGCCGGGGAGCTGTTTTTT,CATSRGRGRAGELFF
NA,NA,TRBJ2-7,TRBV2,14,TGTGCCAGCAGTGAAGCGTCCCAAACCTACGAGCAGTACTTC,CASSEASQTYEQYF
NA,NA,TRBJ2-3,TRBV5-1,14,TGCGCCAGCAGCTCCAGGCCCAGCACAGATACGCAGTATTTT,CASSSRPSTDTQYF
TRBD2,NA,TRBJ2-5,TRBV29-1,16,TGCAGCGTTGAGGTAGCGGGGGGCCCGGTACAAGAGACCCAGTACTTC,CSVEVAGGPVQETQYF
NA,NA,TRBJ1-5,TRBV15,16,TGTGCCACCAGCAGAGGCGGGGTCTCAGTCGGCCAGCCCCAGCATTTT,CATSRGGVSVGQPQHF
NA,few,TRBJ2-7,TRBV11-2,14,TGTGCCAGCACCTTTACCGAGGGAGACTACGAGCAGTACTTC,CASTFTEGDYEQYF
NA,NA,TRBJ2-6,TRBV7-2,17,TGTGCCACGCAAGGGAGTCGAATGACCTCTGGGGCCAACGTCCTGACTTTC,CATQGSRMTSGANVLTF
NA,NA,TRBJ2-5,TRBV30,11,TGTGCCTGGGGTCAGGGGGAGACCCAGTACTTC,CAWGQGETQYF
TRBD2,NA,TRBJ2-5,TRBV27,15,TGTGCCAGCAGTTTATATAGCGGGGGTGCAGAGACCCAGTACTTC,CASSLYSGGAETQYF
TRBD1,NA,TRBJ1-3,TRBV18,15,TGTGCCAGCTCACCCGGGACAGCTTCTGGAAACACCATATATTTT,CASSPGTASGNTIYF
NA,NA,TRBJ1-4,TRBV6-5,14,TGTGCCAGCAGGAGAGGGAGCCCCCTGGAAAAACTGTTTTTT,CASRRGSPLEKLFF
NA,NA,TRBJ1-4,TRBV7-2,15,TGTGCCAGCAGCTTAATGTTGCGACCCAGGGAAAAACTGTTTTTT,CASSLMLRPREKLFF
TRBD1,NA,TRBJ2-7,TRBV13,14,TGTGCCAGCAGCGGGACAGGGAGAGAGTACGAGCAGTACTTC,CASSGTGREYEQYF
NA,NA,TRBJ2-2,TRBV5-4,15,TGTGCCAGCAGCTTGCAAAGCAGGAGCAACGGGGAGCTGTTTTTT,CASSLQSRSNGELFF
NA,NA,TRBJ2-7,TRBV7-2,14,TGTGCCAGCAGCTTAGCGGGCAGCTTCTACGAGCAGTACTTC,CASSLAGSFYEQYF
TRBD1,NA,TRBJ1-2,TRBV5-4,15,TGTGCCAGCAGCCCGACCGGGACAGACAACTATGGCTACACCTTC,CASSPTGTDNYGYTF
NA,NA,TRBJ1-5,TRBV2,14,TGTGCCAGCTCCCCCCGGCGGCTAAATCAGCCCCAGCATTTT,CASSPRRLNQPQHF
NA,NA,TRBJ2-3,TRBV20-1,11,TGCAGTGCTAGGGTCTATGATACGCAGTATTTT,CSARVYDTQYF
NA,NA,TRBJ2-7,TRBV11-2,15,TGTGCCAGCAGCTTAACATCGAGGCGAATAGTCGAGCAGTACTTC,CASSLTSRRIVEQYF
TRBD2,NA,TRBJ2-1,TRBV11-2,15,TGTGCCAGCAGCTCGAACCGACTAGCGGGGGCTGAGCAGTTCTTC,CASSSNRLAGAEQFF
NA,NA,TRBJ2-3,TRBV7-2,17,TGTGCCAGCAGCTTCTGGGGGGCAGGGGTTAGCACAGATACGCAGTATTTT,CASSFWGAGVSTDTQYF